The 10 T cell receptor beta chains given below trace back to one sample, sequenced in a study of control samples from healthy donors and cancer patients. The table came from immunoSEQ multiplex PCR; TCRdb's copy has only in-frame clones and leaves some out. The sample includes about 160,000 clones, roughly 94% of them seen just once. The sample comprised PBMCs. Receptors were obtained from a man aged 55 to 70 with colorectal cancer.

CDR3 in amino acids: CASSYSAGPGYTF. Written as DNA, the CDR3 is TGTGCCAGCAGTTACTCGGCGGGACCGGGCTACACCTTC. The rearrangement uses TRBV6-2 or TRBV6-3 and TRBJ1-2; D is possibly TRBD1 (5 bases). Germline V lookup: CDR1 MNHEY, CDR2 SVGEGT. Trimming stripped 0 bases from V and 8 bases from J, with 10 bases between. The CDR3 is made up of 13 amino acids.

The chain employs TRBV19 and TRBJ1-4; no reliable D call. Trimming took 3 bases from V and 4 from J, leaving 9 bases between them. Germline values: CDR1 LNHDA, CDR2 SQIVND (reference sequence). The CDR3 sequence is 14 residues long. CDR3 sequence (DNA): TGTGCCAGTAGTATTCACAGAGTTAATGAAAAACTGTTTTTT. Encoded protein: CASSIHRVNEKLFF.

The chain employs TRBV24-1 and TRBJ1-2; 8 bases map to TRBD1. The CDR3 consists of 15 residues. Trimming at V came to 3 bases and at J to 3 bases, leaving 5 bases not matched to a gene. The germline gives CDR1 KGHDR, CDR2 SFDVKD. The CDR3 region is CATSDHSTGDYGYTF. CDR3 nucleotides: TGTGCCACCAGTGATCACTCGACAGGGGACTATGGCTACACCTTC.

The chain is built from TRBV3-1 (or the pseudogene TRBV3-2) and TRBJ1-1; D call uncertain. CDR3 length: 14 amino acids. Germline V gene data show CDR1 as LGHDT and CDR2 as YNNKEL (reference sequence). Trimming took 3 bases from V and 1 from J, leaving 9 bases between them. The CDR3 region is CASSQARSNTEAFF. For the CDR3, the DNA is TGTGCCAGCAGCCAGGCCCGCTCGAACACTGAAGCTTTCTTT.

This chain uses TRBV27 with TRBJ1-1; D gene unclear. V was pared by 3 bases and J by 1 base, with 18 bases between. Germline V gene sequence: CDR1 MNHEY, CDR2 SMNVEV (reference sequence). The CDR3 extends over 17 amino acids. CDR3 amino acids: CASSFEVGFRGNTEAFF. CDR3 sequence (DNA): TGTGCCAGCAGTTTTGAAGTGGGGTTTCGGGGGAACACTGAAGCTTTCTTT.

The chain uses TRBV5-4 and TRBJ2-3; D possibly uses TRBD1 or TRBD2 (6 bases each). Germline CDR1 reads SGHNT; CDR2 reads YYREEE (reference sequence). V lost 0 bases to trimming and J lost 4 bases, with 15 bases between them. This CDR3 is built from 16 residues. The CDR3 DNA reads TGTGCCAGCAGCTTGGTTGGGTACGGGGGCTCAGATACGCAGTATTTT. Translating gives CASSLVGYGGSDTQYF.

In DNA, the CDR3 is TGTGCCAGTCATAACGGAAATACGCAGTATTTT. Its translation is CASHNGNTQYF. V and J are TRBV19 and TRBJ2-3; D not certain. The CDR3 loop spans 11 amino acids. The germline V gene encodes CDR1 LNHDA and CDR2 SQIVND (reference sequence). V lost 8 bases and J lost 7, with 10 bases in between.

V gene TRBV6-5 combines with J gene TRBJ1-2; a weak D match, TRBD1 (6 bases). Germline V gene sequence: CDR1 MNHEY, CDR2 SVGAGI. There are 13 residues in the CDR3. Trimming took off 2 bases at V and 4 bases at J, with 8 bases between the two ends. CDR3 protein: CASSYPDSYGYTF. The CDR3 DNA reads TGTGCCAGCAGTTACCCGGACAGCTATGGCTACACCTTC.

The V call is TRBV29-1, the J call TRBJ2-4, with D hard to call. V lost 6 bases and J 0 bases, leaving 6 bases between the germline ends. The length of the CDR3 is 12 residues. CDR1 is SQVTM, CDR2 ANQGSEA, per germline. This CDR3 is CSVGRAKNIQYF. The CDR3 nucleotides read TGCAGCGTCGGCAGAGCCAAAAACATTCAGTACTTC.

The chain links TRBV2 to TRBJ1-5, with 9 nucleotides matching TRBD1. V trimming: 4 bases; J trimming: 3 bases; junction bases outside the gene matches: 4. CDR1 and CDR2 from the germline V gene are SNHLY and FYNNEI. CDR3 length: 15 amino acids. CDR3 sequence reads: CASSGGTGNNQPQHF. In DNA, the CDR3 is TGTGCCAGCAGTGGGGGGACAGGGAACAATCAGCCCCAGCATTTT.